This is a list of T cell receptor beta chains from one sample in a study of response to subunit inactivated influenza vaccine. TCRdb reanalysed the RT-PCR reads using MiXCR and keeps one entry per CDR3 protein. The sample has hundreds of thousands of distinct CDR3 sequences, approximately 15% seen once; the top ten hold 2.5% to 3.5%. This material consisted of CD4+ T cells sorted from PBMCs, taken less than 25 months after vaccination. The receptors derive from a man between 50 and 70 years old who received an inactivated influenza vaccine. Both conserved end residues are part of each CDR3. The order of the fields is J gene, clone size, V gene, D gene, CDR3 DNA, CDR3 protein. A D gene is named only where the DNA matches it firmly. Not all rows give a size; the values are once, few, many and, for expanded clones, a class.

j_gene: TRBJ1-2
abundance: many
v_gene: TRBV6-2/TRBV6-3
d_gene: .
CDR3nt: TGTGCCAGCAGCGGGGGAGGAATCTATGGCTACACCTTC
CDR3aa: CASSGGGIYGYTF

j_gene: TRBJ2-5
abundance: many
v_gene: TRBV4-2
d_gene: .
CDR3nt: TGTGCCAGCAGCCACCTCAACCAAGAGACCCAGTACTTC
CDR3aa: CASSHLNQETQYF

j_gene: TRBJ1-2
abundance: .
v_gene: TRBV2
d_gene: .
CDR3nt: TGTGCCAGCAGAGGGGACCGCGGGGGAGGCTACACCTTC
CDR3aa: CASRGDRGGGYTF

j_gene: TRBJ2-3
abundance: .
v_gene: TRBV12-3/TRBV12-4
d_gene: TRBD2
CDR3nt: TGTGCCAGCAGTATAACTAGCGGGGGTACGCAGTATTTT
CDR3aa: CASSITSGGTQYF

j_gene: TRBJ2-5
abundance: many
v_gene: TRBV11-2
d_gene: .
CDR3nt: TGTGCCAGCACCTTTTCCAACAGGGTGCTGGAGACCCAGTACTTC
CDR3aa: CASTFSNRVLETQYF

j_gene: TRBJ1-1
abundance: .
v_gene: TRBV4-1
d_gene: .
CDR3nt: TGCGCCAGCAGCCAAGATCAGGGGAAGGACACTGAAGCTTTCTTT
CDR3aa: CASSQDQGKDTEAFF

j_gene: TRBJ2-5
abundance: .
v_gene: TRBV29-1
d_gene: .
CDR3nt: TGCAGCGTTGAAAAGCAGCGAGAGACCCAGTACTTC
CDR3aa: CSVEKQRETQYF

j_gene: TRBJ2-7
abundance: many
v_gene: TRBV27
d_gene: .
CDR3nt: TGTGCCAGCAGCTACCTCGGAGCAGGAGCCTACGAGCAGTACTTC
CDR3aa: CASSYLGAGAYEQYF

j_gene: TRBJ2-2
abundance: .
v_gene: TRBV5-1
d_gene: .
CDR3nt: TGCGCCCGCAGCGAAGAGTCGAACACCGGGGAGCTGTTTTTT
CDR3aa: CARSEESNTGELFF

j_gene: TRBJ2-1
abundance: .
v_gene: TRBV20-1
d_gene: .
CDR3nt: TGCAGTGCTCCTACCGCACTGAAGCAGTTCTTC
CDR3aa: CSAPTALKQFF

j_gene: TRBJ1-1
abundance: few
v_gene: TRBV11-2
d_gene: .
CDR3nt: TGTGCCAGCAGCTTAGACGGGCGGGATTTACTGAACACTGAAGCTTTCTTT
CDR3aa: CASSLDGRDLLNTEAFF

j_gene: TRBJ1-2
abundance: .
v_gene: TRBV20-1
d_gene: TRBD1
CDR3nt: TGCAGTGCCAACCAGGGACAGGGGAGGGACTATGGCTACACCTTC
CDR3aa: CSANQGQGRDYGYTF

j_gene: TRBJ1-5
abundance: few
v_gene: TRBV3-1
d_gene: .
CDR3nt: TGTGCCAGCAGCCAGCAGGGTGGCGGCAATCAGCCCCAGCATTTT
CDR3aa: CASSQQGGGNQPQHF

j_gene: TRBJ2-2
abundance: few
v_gene: TRBV28
d_gene: .
CDR3nt: TGTGCCATACGGCCTTATCTTACCGGGGAGCTGTTTTTT
CDR3aa: CAIRPYLTGELFF

j_gene: TRBJ2-1
abundance: .
v_gene: TRBV6-1
d_gene: TRBD1
CDR3nt: TGTGCCAGCAGAAGACAGGGTTACAATGAGCAGTTCTTC
CDR3aa: CASRRQGYNEQFF

j_gene: TRBJ2-3
abundance: few
v_gene: TRBV20-1
d_gene: TRBD2
CDR3nt: TGCAGTGCTAGACCCTTAGCGGGGGGGTCGCCAGATACGCAGTATTTT
CDR3aa: CSARPLAGGSPDTQYF

j_gene: TRBJ2-7
abundance: many
v_gene: TRBV18
d_gene: .
CDR3nt: TGTGCCAGCTCACCACGAGTTAGCTCCTACGAGCAGTACTTC
CDR3aa: CASSPRVSSYEQYF

j_gene: TRBJ2-5
abundance: few
v_gene: TRBV4-2
d_gene: TRBD2
CDR3nt: TGTGCCAGCAGCCAACCGGGACTAGTCGGAGAGACCCAGTACTTC
CDR3aa: CASSQPGLVGETQYF

j_gene: TRBJ2-3
abundance: many
v_gene: TRBV6-4
d_gene: .
CDR3nt: TGTGCCAGCAGTGGGTCTGGCGTCGGCACAGATACGCAGTATTTT
CDR3aa: CASSGSGVGTDTQYF

j_gene: TRBJ2-5
abundance: .
v_gene: TRBV5-5
d_gene: .
CDR3nt: TGTGCCAGCAGCCTACAGCGTCTAGAGACCCAGTACTTC
CDR3aa: CASSLQRLETQYF

j_gene: TRBJ1-5
abundance: few
v_gene: TRBV7-2
d_gene: .
CDR3nt: TGTGCCAGCGCGAGGGAACATAGCAATCAGCCCCAGCATTTT
CDR3aa: CASAREHSNQPQHF

j_gene: TRBJ2-2
abundance: few
v_gene: TRBV20-1
d_gene: .
CDR3nt: TGCAGTGCTAAACCGCCCTCGGGGTACACCGGGGAGCTGTTTTTT
CDR3aa: CSAKPPSGYTGELFF

j_gene: TRBJ2-4
abundance: .
v_gene: TRBV20-1
d_gene: TRBD2
CDR3nt: TGCAGTGCTAGTCCTAGCGGGAGAAGGAACATTCAGTACTTC
CDR3aa: CSASPSGRRNIQYF

j_gene: TRBJ1-1
abundance: .
v_gene: TRBV9
d_gene: .
CDR3nt: TGTGCCAGCAGCGTATTTGTCGGACTGAACACTGAAGCTTTCTTT
CDR3aa: CASSVFVGLNTEAFF

j_gene: TRBJ1-2
abundance: .
v_gene: TRBV6-1
d_gene: .
CDR3nt: TGTGCCAGCATTCCGTCCGTCGGGGTGGCCTATGGCTACACCTTC
CDR3aa: CASIPSVGVAYGYTF

j_gene: TRBJ2-1
abundance: few
v_gene: TRBV7-9
d_gene: .
CDR3nt: TGTGCCAGCAGCCCAACCACGTTCTCCTACAATGAGCAGTTCTTC
CDR3aa: CASSPTTFSYNEQFF